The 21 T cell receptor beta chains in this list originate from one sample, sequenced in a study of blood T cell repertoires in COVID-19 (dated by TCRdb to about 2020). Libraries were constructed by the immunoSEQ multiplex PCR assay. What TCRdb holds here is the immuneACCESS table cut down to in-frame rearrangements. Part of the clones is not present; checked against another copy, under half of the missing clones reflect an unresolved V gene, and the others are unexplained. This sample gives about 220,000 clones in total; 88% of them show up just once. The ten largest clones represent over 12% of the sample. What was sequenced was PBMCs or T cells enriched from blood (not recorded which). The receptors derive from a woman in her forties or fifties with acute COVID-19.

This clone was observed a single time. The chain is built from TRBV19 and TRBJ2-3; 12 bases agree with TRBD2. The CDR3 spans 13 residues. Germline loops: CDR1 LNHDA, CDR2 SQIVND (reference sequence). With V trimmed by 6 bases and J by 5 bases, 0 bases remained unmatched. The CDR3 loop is CASRLAGGDTQYF. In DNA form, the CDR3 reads TGTGCCAGTAGACTAGCGGGAGGAGATACGCAGTATTTT.

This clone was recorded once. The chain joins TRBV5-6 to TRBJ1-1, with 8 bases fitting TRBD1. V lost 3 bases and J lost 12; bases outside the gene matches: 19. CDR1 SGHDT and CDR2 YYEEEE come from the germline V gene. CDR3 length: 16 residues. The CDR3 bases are TGTGCCAGCAGCTCGGGACAGGACCAACGGCTAGGAAAAACTTTCTTT. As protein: CASSSGQDQRLGKTFF.

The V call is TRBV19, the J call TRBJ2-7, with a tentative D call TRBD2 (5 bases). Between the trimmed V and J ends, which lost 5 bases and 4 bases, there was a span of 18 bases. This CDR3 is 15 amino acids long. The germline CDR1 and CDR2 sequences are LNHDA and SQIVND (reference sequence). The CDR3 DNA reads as TGTGCCAGTAGTGGTGCTGCGGACGGGGTTTACGAGCAGTACTTC. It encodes CASSGAADGVYEQYF.

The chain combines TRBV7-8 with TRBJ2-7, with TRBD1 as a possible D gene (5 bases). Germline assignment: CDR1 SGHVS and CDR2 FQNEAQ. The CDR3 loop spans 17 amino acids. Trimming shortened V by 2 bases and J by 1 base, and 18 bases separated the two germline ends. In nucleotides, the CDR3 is TGTGCCAGCAGCTTACTACCTGACAGCCGGAATTCCTACGAGCAGTACTTC. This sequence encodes CASSLLPDSRNSYEQYF.

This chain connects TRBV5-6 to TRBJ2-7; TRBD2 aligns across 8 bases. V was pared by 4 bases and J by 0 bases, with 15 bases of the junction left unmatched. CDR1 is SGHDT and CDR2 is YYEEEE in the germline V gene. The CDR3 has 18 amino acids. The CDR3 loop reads CASSPGGAGESLSYEQYF. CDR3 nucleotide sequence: TGTGCCAGCAGCCCCGGAGGAGCGGGAGAAAGTCTCTCCTACGAGCAGTACTTC.

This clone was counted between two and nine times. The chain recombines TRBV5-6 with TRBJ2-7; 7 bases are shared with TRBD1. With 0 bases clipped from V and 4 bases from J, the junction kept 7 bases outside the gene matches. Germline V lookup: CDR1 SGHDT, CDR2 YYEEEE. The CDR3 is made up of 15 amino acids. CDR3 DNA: TGTGCCAGCAGCTTGGGGGGACAGATCCCTTACGAGCAGTACTTC. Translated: CASSLGGQIPYEQYF. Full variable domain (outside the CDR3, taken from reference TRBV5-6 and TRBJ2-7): DAGVTQSPTHLIKTRGQQVTLRCSPKSGHDTVSWYQQALGQGPQFIFQYYEEEERQRGNFPDRFSGHQFPNYSSELNVNALLLGDSALYLCASSLGGQIPYEQYFGPGTRLTVT.

In DNA, the CDR3 is TGTGCCATCAGTGGACTAGCGGCTAGCACAGATACGCAGTATTTT. It is translated as CAISGLAASTDTQYF. This chain joins TRBV10-3 and TRBJ2-3, with 9 bases aligning to TRBD2. The CDR3 totals 15 residues. The junction had 2 bases not matched to a gene; V was cut back by 4 bases and J by 0 bases. Germline lookup yields CDR1 ENHRY and CDR2 SYGVKD.

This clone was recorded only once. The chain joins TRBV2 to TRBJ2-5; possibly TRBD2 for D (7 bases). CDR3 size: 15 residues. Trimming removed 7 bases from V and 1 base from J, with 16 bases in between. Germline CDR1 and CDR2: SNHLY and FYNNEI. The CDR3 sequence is CASNGFRGAQETQYF. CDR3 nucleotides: TGTGCCAGCAATGGGTTTCGGGGGGCCCAAGAGACCCAGTACTTC. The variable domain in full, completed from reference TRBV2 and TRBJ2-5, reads EPEVTQTPSHQVTQMGQEVILRCVPISNHLYFYWYRQILGQKVEFLVSFYNNEISEKSEIFDDQFSVERPDGSNFTLKIRSTKLEDSAMYFCASNGFRGAQETQYFGPGTRLLVL.

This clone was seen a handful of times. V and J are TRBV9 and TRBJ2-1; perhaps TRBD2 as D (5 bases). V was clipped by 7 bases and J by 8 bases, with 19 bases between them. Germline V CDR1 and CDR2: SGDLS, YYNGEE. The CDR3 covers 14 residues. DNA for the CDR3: TGTGCCAGCTCAGCGGAACACCCCTGGGATGAGCAGTTCTTC. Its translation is CASSAEHPWDEQFF.

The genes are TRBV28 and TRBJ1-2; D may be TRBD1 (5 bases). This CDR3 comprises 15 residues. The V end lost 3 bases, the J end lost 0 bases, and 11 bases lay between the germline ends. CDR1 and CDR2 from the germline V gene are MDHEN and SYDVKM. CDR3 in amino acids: CASSLYGGANYGYTF. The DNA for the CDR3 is TGTGCCAGCAGTTTGTACGGGGGAGCTAACTATGGCTACACCTTC.

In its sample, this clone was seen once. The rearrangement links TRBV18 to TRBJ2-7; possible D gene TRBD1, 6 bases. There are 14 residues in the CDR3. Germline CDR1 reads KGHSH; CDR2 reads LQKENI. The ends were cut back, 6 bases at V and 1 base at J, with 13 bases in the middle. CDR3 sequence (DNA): TGTGCCAGCTCCGGCAAAAGGGGGTCCTACGAGCAGTACTTC. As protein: CASSGKRGSYEQYF.

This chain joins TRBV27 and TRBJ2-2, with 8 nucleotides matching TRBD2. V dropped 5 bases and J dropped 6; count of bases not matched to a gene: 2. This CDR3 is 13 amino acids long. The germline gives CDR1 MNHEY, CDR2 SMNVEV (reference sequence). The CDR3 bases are TGTGCCAGCAGTCCACTAGCGGCCGGGGAGCTGTTTTTT. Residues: CASSPLAAGELFF.

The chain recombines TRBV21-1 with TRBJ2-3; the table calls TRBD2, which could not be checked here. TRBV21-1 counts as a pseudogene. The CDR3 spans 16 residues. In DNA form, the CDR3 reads TGTGCCAGCAGCAAACTAGCGGCAACACACACAGATACGCAGTATTTT. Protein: CASSKLAATHTDTQYF.

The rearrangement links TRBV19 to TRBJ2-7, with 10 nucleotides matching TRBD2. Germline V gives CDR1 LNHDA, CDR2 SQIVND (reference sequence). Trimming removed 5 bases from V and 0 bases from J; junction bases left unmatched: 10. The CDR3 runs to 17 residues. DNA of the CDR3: TGTGCCAGTAGTTCTCCGGGACTAGCGTCATCCTCCTACGAGCAGTACTTC. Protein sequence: CASSSPGLASSSYEQYF.

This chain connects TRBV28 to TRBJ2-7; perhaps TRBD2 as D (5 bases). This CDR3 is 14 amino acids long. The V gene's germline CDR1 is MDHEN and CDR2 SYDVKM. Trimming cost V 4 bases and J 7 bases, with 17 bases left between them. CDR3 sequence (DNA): TGTGCCAGCAGTTCCGCCCCATGGGGAGAGGAGCAGTACTTC. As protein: CASSSAPWGEEQYF.

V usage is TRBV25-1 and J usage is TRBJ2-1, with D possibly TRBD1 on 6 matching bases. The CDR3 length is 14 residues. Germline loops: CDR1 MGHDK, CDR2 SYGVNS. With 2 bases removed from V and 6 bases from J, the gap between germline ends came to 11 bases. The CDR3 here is CASSEQTGSNEQFF. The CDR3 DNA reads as TGTGCCAGCAGTGAACAAACAGGGAGCAATGAGCAGTTCTTC.

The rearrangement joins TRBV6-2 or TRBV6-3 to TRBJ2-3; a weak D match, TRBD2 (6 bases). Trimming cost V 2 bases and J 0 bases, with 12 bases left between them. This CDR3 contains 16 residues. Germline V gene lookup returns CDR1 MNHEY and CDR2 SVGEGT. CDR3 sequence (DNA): TGTGCCAGCAGTTACGTCGCCGGGACTAGCACAGATACGCAGTATTTT. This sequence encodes CASSYVAGTSTDTQYF.

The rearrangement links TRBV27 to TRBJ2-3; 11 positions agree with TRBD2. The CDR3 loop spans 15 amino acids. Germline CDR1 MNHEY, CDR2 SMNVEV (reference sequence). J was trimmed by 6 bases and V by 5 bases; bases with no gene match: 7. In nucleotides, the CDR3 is TGTGCCAGCAGTCACCTACTAGCGGGAGTGGATACGCAGTATTTT. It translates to CASSHLLAGVDTQYF.

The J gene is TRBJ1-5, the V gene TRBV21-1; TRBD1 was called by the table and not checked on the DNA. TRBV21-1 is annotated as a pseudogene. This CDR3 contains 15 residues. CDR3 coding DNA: TGTGCCAGCAGCCGGACAGGACTTAGCAATCAGCCCCAGCATTTT. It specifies CASSRTGLSNQPQHF.

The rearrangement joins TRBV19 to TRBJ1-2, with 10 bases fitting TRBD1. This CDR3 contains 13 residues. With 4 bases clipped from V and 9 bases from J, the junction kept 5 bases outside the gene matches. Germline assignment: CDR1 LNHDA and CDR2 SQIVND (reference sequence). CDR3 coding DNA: TGTGCCAGTAGTAGGGGACAGGGGAGGAGCTACACCTTC. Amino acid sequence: CASSRGQGRSYTF.

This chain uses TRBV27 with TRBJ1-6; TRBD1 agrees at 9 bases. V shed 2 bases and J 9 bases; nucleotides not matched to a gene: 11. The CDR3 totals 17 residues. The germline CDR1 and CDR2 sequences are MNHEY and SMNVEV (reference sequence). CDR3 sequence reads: CASSLVGTGRIGSPLHF. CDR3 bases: TGTGCCAGCAGTTTAGTGGGGACAGGGAGAATTGGTTCACCCCTCCACTTT.